Sequencing of this T cell receptor (beta chain) was carried out in a study of breast tumors, draining lymph nodes, adjacent tissues. This clonotype has ten or more counts. Its cognate antigen is unknown. Axillary draining lymph nodes of breast cancer patients supplied the node samples. Study results and caveats: Data only fit, rather than demonstrated, lymph node origin of most tumor T cells. Luminal-like breast cancer showed significantly greater tumor-nontumor repertoire similarity than basal-like breast cancer did. Tumor repertoires ranked between lymph nodes and nontumor tissue in diversity, with V and J gene preferences.

Each CDR3 protein is one row after TCRdb ran MiXCR on the multiplex PCR reads. The sample has 270,000 or so distinct CDR3 sequences; more than 30% are singletons. Sequenced material: axillary lymph node tissue. This clonotype was sampled from a female donor with breast cancer. Some clones in this sample may be carry-over from other donors' samples.

CDR3 in DNA: TGCAGCGTCACAGGGGGGGGCTACTACGAGCAGTACTTC. Protein: CSVTGGGYYEQYF. This chain uses TRBV29-1 with TRBJ2-7; D may be TRBD1 (8 bases). Trimming shortened V by 6 bases and J by 3 bases, and 15 bases separated the two germline ends. CDR1 is SQVTM, CDR2 ANQGSEA, per germline. The CDR3 has 13 residues.